What follows are 5 T cell receptor beta chains derived from one specimen sequenced in a study of T-cell reconstitution after alpha-beta-depleted transplantation in children. Researchers prepared the TCRbeta library using unique molecular identifiers, the study reports. MiXCR, run by TCRdb on the PCR reads, gives a single entry per CDR3 protein. The table lists roughly 610,000 distinct CDR3 sequences, roughly a tenth of them singletons. The material was PBMCs from the stem cell graft donor, obtained from the stem cell graft. These receptors were obtained from a human donor who donated a stem cell graft to a child with acute myeloid leukemia.

The rearrangement links TRBV29-1 to TRBJ1-6; tentative D call: TRBD1 (6 bases). The CDR3 contains 14 residues. Germline CDR1 reads SQVTM; CDR2 reads ANQGSEA. V lost 7 bases, J lost 8 bases, and 18 bases lay in between. The CDR3 bases are TGCAGCGCGACGAAGGGGGGCGCGGATTCACCCCTCCACTTT. This sequence encodes CSATKGGADSPLHF.

The DNA for the CDR3 is TGCGCCAGCAGCCAGCGGACAGGGGGCTTAGATACGCAGTATTTT. Protein sequence: CASSQRTGGLDTQYF. This chain connects TRBV4-3 to TRBJ2-3; 11 bases fit TRBD1. The CDR3 contains 15 residues. In germline, CDR1 is LGHNA, CDR2 YSLEER. J gave up 5 bases and V 3 bases, and 4 bases lay outside the gene matches.

This chain uses TRBV15 with TRBJ2-7; 9 bases align to TRBD1. Germline-derived CDR1 and CDR2 are LNHNV and YYDKDF (reference sequence). The CDR3 covers 16 residues. The junction had 7 bases not matched to a gene; V was cut back by 1 base and J by 3 bases. The CDR3 DNA follows: TGTGCCACCAGCAGAGGGACAGGGGAAGGGGTCTACGAGCAGTACTTC. Residues: CATSRGTGEGVYEQYF.

The chain recombines TRBV6-1 with TRBJ2-2; no firm D call. CDR3 length: 15 amino acids. V lost 3 bases and J lost 1, with 9 bases in between. Germline-derived CDR1 and CDR2 are MNHNS and SASEGT. CDR3 residues: CASSDWTRNTGELFF. For the CDR3, the DNA is TGTGCCAGCAGTGATTGGACCCGGAACACCGGGGAGCTGTTTTTT.

This chain links TRBV12-3 or TRBV12-4 with TRBJ1-6; tentative D call: TRBD1 (5 bases). The CDR3 loop spans 14 amino acids. Deletions cut 5 bases from V and 9 bases from J, with 14 bases between. CDR3 in amino acids: CASSKRGMGSPLHF. The CDR3, as DNA: TGTGCCAGCAGTAAAAGGGGAATGGGTTCACCCCTCCACTTT.